This T cell receptor (beta chain) comes out of a study of cytomegalovirus exposure and HLA in healthy donors. With regard to this clone: What it binds is not known.

Looked up from germline, CDR1 is SGHNT and CDR2 is YYREEE (reference sequence). The CDR3 loop spans 16 amino acids. V lost 0 bases to trimming and J lost 2 bases, with 9 bases between them. The PCR used 60 Vbeta and 13 Jbeta primers. The assay was immunoSEQ multiplex PCR, and TCRdb's table has in-frame clones only and misses some. The sample shows about 130,000 clones, about four fifths of them seen only once. Study-wide results and limits: Cytomegalovirus association was listed for 150 or so TCR beta chains. Later examination showed HLA-associated TCR beta chains had greater clonal expansion than equally common others. As a later analysis showed, a missense DCLRE1C variant was linked to trimming of TCR beta V- and J-genes. Near-uniform donor sequencing depth was presumed by presence/absence analyses.

The receptor comes from a man younger than 35 in good health and CMV-seronegative. The specimen was PBMCs. This chain joins TRBV5-4 and TRBJ2-6, with TRBD1 as a possible D gene (7 bases). The CDR3 spells CASSLAGGTGANVLTF. The CDR3 DNA follows: TGTGCCAGCAGCTTGGCAGGGGGGACTGGGGCCAACGTCCTGACTTTC.